This TCR beta chain was sequenced in a study of blood T cell repertoires in COVID-19. The CDR3 has 14 residues. Per the germline V gene, CDR1 is MNHEY and CDR2 is SVGAGI. V lost 5 bases and J lost 4; bases outside the gene matches: 7. Clones were sequenced by immunoSEQ multiplex PCR, and TCRdb holds only the in-frame ones, with some missing. The sample holds 190,000 or so clones, about nine tenths seen once. Sequencing was performed on PBMCs or T cells enriched from blood (not recorded which). The receptor was derived from a woman aged 30 to 39 who had recovered from COVID-19. The gene calls are TRBV6-5 and TRBJ1-2; 7 bases map to TRBD1. For the CDR3, the DNA is TGTGCCAGCAGTCCCCGACAGGGAGGCTATGGCTACACCTTC. This codes for CASSPRQGGYGYTF.